This record concerns one TCR beta chain sequence. Positive CCR7 selection of CD45RO-negative cells yielded the naive CD8 cells, and terminally differentiated effector memory CD45RA+ cells were excluded. Per the germline V gene, CDR1 is SGHTA and CDR2 is FQGNSA. V lost 2 bases and J 1 base, leaving 9 bases between the germline ends. This CDR3 is 15 amino acids long. The data derive from a study of shared clonotypes between healthy human individuals. Here immunoSEQ multiplex PCR was the method, and the copy in TCRdb shows in-frame clones only, minus some. The sample lists around 2,000,000 clones, about 95% occurring once.

Sample: naive CD8+ T cells sorted from blood. This rearrangement joins TRBV7-2 to TRBJ2-1, with D perhaps matching TRBD2 (5 bases). The sequence came from a man younger than 35 in good health. CDR3 residues: CASSLTTGSYNEQFF. CDR3 bases: TGTGCCAGCAGCTTAACGACGGGATCCTACAATGAGCAGTTCTTC.